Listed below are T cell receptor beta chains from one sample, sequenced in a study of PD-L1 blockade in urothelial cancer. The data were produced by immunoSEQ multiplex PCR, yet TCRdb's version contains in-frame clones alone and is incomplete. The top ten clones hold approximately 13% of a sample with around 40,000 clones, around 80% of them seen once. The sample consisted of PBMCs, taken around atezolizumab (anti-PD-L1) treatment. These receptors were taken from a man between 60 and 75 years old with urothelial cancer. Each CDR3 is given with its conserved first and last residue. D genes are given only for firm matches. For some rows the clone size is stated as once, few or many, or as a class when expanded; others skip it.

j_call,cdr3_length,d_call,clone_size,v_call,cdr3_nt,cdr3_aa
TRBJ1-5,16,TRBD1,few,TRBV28,TGTGCCAGCAGTCCATGGACAGGGGTCGGTAATCAGCCCCAGCATTTT,CASSPWTGVGNQPQHF
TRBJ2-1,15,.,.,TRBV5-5,TGTGCCAGCAGCTTCCTTGTACAGGGTGGCAATGAGCAGTTCTTC,CASSFLVQGGNEQFF
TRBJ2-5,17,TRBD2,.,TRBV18,TGTGCCAGCTCACCCCGAACTAGCGGGAGGACCAAAGAGACCCAGTACTTC,CASSPRTSGRTKETQYF
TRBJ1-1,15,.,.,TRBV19,TGTGCCAGTAGTATAGGTCCGGGGGAATCCACTGAAGCTTTCTTT,CASSIGPGESTEAFF
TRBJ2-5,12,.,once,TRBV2,TGTGCCAGCCGTTGGCACCAAGAGACCCAGTACTTC,CASRWHQETQYF
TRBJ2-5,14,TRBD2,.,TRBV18,TGTGCCAGCTCACGGGGGGGAGCCGAAGAGACCCAGTACTTC,CASSRGGAEETQYF
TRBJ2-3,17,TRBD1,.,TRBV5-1,TGCGCCAGCAGCTTTTACCCTAGACAGGGAAGGACAGATACGCAGTATTTT,CASSFYPRQGRTDTQYF
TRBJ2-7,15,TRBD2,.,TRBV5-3,TGTGCCAGCAGCTTTAACCTAGCGGGAGGTAGTGAGCAGTACTTC,CASSFNLAGGSEQYF
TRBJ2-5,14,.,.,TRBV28,TGTGCCAGCATCCCGCGGGGGCTGGGAGAGACCCAGTACTTC,CASIPRGLGETQYF
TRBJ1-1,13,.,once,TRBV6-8,TGTGCCAGCGAGATCCGGGGGTGGACTGAAGCTTTCTTT,CASEIRGWTEAFF
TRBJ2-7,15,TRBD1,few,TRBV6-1,TGTGCCAGCAGTGCCCGACAGGGGGTCAACTACGAGCAGTACTTC,CASSARQGVNYEQYF
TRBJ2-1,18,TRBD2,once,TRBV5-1,TGCGCCAGCAGCTTGGCCGAGACTAGCGGGAGCTCCTACAATGAGCAGTTCTTC,CASSLAETSGSSYNEQFF
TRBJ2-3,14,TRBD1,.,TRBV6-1,TGTGCCAGCAGTACAGGGGGGAGCACAGATACGCAGTATTTT,CASSTGGSTDTQYF
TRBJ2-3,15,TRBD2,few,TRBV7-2,TGTGCCAGCAGCGGCAGACTAGCGAGCACAGATACGCAGTATTTT,CASSGRLASTDTQYF